One sample yielded the 8 T cell receptor beta chains listed below, sequenced in a study of T-cell memory formation after mild COVID-19 (TCRdb year 2021). The library came from 5' RACE. For sequencing, an Illumina NovaSeq 6000 was employed. The raw public data were reprocessed by TCRdb itself: fastp quality trimming at Q25, MiXCR clonotype calling, in-frame beta chains only. Each entry is one CDR3 protein sequence, shown with its most common DNA and genes. For this sample the table gives hundreds of thousands of distinct CDR3 sequences, of which roughly 21% were detected only once. Under 8.5% of the sample lies in the top ten. The sequencing input was PBMCs or a T cell subset sorted from them (not recorded which). These receptors all stem from an adult woman who had mild COVID-19 (a few samples of this study predate the infection). The sample titles of this study are shuffled in the database, so cell type and time point are left out; the donor was told from shared clones.

Only a few counts were recorded for this clonotype. The chain combines TRBV5-1 with TRBJ1-2; D might be TRBD1 (5 bases). CDR1 and CDR2 (germline): SGHRS, YFSETQ. The CDR3 runs 14 residues. V gave up 4 bases and J gave up 4 bases, with 14 bases separating them. The CDR3 loop is CASSLRAGTYGYTF. CDR3 DNA sequence: TGCGCCAGCAGCCTTCGGGCAGGGACCTATGGCTACACCTTC.

CDR3 DNA: TGTGCCAGCAGCGTAGGTCGGGCACTGAACACCGGGGAGCTGTTTTTT. The encoded protein is CASSVGRALNTGELFF. V usage is TRBV9 and J usage is TRBJ2-2; D is undetermined. The CDR3 sequence is 16 residues long. Per germline, CDR1 SGDLS and CDR2 YYNGEE. Deletions cut 0 bases from V and 1 base from J, with 10 bases between.

This clonotype was counted a few times. The rearrangement uses TRBV2 and TRBJ2-5; D ambiguous. The CDR3 contains 12 residues. Germline V gives CDR1 SNHLY, CDR2 FYNNEI. Trimming cost V 7 bases and J 5 bases, with 11 bases left between them. CDR3 residues: CASNRVRETQYF. DNA for the CDR3: TGTGCCAGCAATCGGGTCCGGGAGACCCAGTACTTC.

This clonotype appeared a few times. The chain recombines TRBV18 with TRBJ2-4; 9 nucleotides match TRBD1. Germline CDR1 and CDR2: KGHSH and LQKENI. The CDR3 runs to 16 residues. V lost 4 bases, J lost 8 bases, and 12 bases stayed unmatched. CDR3 bases: TGTGCCAGCTCACTCAGGACAGGGGCTTCGGTGGACATTCAGTACTTC. It encodes CASSLRTGASVDIQYF.

The V call is TRBV7-6, the J call TRBJ2-3, with 9 positions matching TRBD2. V trimming: 5 bases; J trimming: 3 bases; junction bases outside the gene matches: 15. Germline CDR1 SGHVS, CDR2 FNYEAQ. This CDR3 spans 18 amino acids. DNA of the CDR3: TGTGCCAGCAGCCCTAGCGGGCGGGGGGGACTTAAAACAGATACGCAGTATTTT. It yields the protein CASSPSGRGGLKTDTQYF.

This clonotype showed up just a few times. V usage is TRBV11-2 and J usage is TRBJ1-2; D perhaps matches TRBD1 (5 bases). The CDR3 spans 13 residues. Trimming pared 8 bases from V and 8 bases from J, leaving 18 bases between. From germline, CDR1 is SGHAT and CDR2 FQNNGV. The CDR3, as DNA: TGTGCCAGCTCAATCCCAGGGAAATCGGGCTACACCTTC. Its protein is CASSIPGKSGYTF.

The rearrangement joins TRBV20-1 to TRBJ2-7, with 13 nucleotides matching TRBD2. Germline CDR1 is DFQATT and CDR2 is SNEGSKA (reference sequence). The CDR3 extends over 16 amino acids. Trimming cost V 6 bases and J 0 bases; bases outside gene matches: 8. The CDR3 is CSAYGLAGDSSYEQYF. CDR3 in DNA: TGCAGTGCCTACGGACTAGCGGGGGACTCCTCCTACGAGCAGTACTTC.

The J gene is TRBJ2-1, the V gene TRBV29-1, with 11 bases fitting TRBD2. V shed 4 bases and J 6 bases; nucleotides not matched to a gene: 11. CDR1 is SQVTM and CDR2 is ANQGSEA in the germline V gene. The CDR3 has 16 residues. This CDR3 reads CSVGKVAGGPSNEQFF. CDR3 nucleotides: TGCAGCGTTGGTAAAGTAGCGGGAGGGCCGAGCAATGAGCAGTTCTTC.